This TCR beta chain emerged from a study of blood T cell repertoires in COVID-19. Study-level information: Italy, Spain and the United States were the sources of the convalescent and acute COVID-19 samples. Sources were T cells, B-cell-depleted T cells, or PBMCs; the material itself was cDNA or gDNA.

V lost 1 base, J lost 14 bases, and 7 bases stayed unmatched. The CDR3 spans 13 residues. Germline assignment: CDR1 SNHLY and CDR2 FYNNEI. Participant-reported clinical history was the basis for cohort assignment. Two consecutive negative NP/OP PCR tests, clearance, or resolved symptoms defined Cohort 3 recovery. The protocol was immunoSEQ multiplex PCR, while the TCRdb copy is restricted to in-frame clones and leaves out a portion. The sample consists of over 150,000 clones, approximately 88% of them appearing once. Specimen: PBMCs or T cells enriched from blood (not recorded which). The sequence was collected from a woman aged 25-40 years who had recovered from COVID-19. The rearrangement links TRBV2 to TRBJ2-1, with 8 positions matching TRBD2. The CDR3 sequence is CASSEEAAGAKFF. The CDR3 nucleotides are TGTGCCAGCAGTGAAGAGGCAGCGGGGGCGAAGTTCTTC. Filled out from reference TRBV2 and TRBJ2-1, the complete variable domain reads EPEVTQTPSHQVTQMGQEVILRCVPISNHLYFYWYRQILGQKVEFLVSFYNNEISEKSEIFDDQFSVERPDGSNFTLKIRSTKLEDSAMYFCASSEEAAGAKFFGPGTRLTVL.